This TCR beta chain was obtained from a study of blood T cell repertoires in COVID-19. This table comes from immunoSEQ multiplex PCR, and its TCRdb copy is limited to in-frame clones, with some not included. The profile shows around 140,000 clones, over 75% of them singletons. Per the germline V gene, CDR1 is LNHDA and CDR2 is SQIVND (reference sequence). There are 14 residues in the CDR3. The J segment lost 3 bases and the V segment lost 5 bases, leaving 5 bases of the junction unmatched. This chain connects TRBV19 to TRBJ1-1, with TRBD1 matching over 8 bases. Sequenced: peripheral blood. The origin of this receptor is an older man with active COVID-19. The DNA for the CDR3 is TGTGCCAGTAGTGCCCAGGGGGCTTACACTGAAGCTTTCTTT. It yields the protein CASSAQGAYTEAFF.